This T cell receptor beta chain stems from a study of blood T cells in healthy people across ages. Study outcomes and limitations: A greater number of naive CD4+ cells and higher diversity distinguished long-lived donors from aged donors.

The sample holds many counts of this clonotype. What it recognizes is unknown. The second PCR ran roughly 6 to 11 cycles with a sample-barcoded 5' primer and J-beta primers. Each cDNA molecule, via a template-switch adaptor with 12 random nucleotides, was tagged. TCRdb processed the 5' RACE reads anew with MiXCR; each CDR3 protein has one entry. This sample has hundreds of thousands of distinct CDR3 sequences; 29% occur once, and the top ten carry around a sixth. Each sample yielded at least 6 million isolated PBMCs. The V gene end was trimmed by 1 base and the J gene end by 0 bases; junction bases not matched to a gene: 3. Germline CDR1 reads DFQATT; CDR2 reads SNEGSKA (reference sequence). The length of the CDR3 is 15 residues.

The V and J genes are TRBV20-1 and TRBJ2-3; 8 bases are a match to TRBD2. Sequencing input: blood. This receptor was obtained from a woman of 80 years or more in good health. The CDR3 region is CSARAAGASTDTQYF. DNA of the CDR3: TGCAGTGCTAGAGCAGCGGGGGCGAGCACAGATACGCAGTATTTT.